The 32 T cell receptor beta chains below all came from one sample that was sequenced in a study of blood T cell repertoires in COVID-19. Libraries were prepared by immunoSEQ multiplex PCR; TCRdb keeps only in-frame clonotypes and omits some of them. Among under 200,000 clones listed, roughly 80% were seen once. Material: PBMCs or T cells enriched from blood (not recorded which). Source of these receptors: a man between 45 and 60 years old who had recovered from COVID-19.

The chain joins TRBV28 to TRBJ1-4; D may be TRBD1 (6 bases). V shed 6 bases and J shed 7 bases, with 24 bases lying between them. Germline-derived CDR1 and CDR2 are MDHEN and SYDVKM. There are 17 residues in the CDR3. The CDR3 nucleotides are TGTGCCAGCAGACATCCTAGAAAGGGCAGGGGTGCTGAAAAACTGTTTTTT. This gives the protein CASRHPRKGRGAEKLFF.

This chain uses TRBV7-8 with TRBJ1-5; 8 nucleotides match TRBD1. The DNA end favors TRBJ2-3, so the J call may be wrong. CDR3 size: 15 residues. Germline V gives CDR1 SGHVS, CDR2 FQNEAQ. This CDR3 is CASSSTGQANQPQYF. The CDR3 DNA reads TGTGCCAGCAGCTCTACGGGACAGGCCAATCAGCCCCAGTATTTT.

J is TRBJ2-3 and V is TRBV18, with 15 positions matching TRBD2. This CDR3 has 17 amino acids. Germline lookup yields CDR1 KGHSH and CDR2 LQKENI. The junction had 2 bases not matched to a gene; V was cut back by 0 bases and J by 4 bases. The CDR3 is CASSPPGLAGGADTQYF. In DNA, the CDR3 is TGTGCCAGCTCACCACCGGGACTAGCGGGGGGAGCAGATACGCAGTATTTT. Full variable domain (rest looked up from reference TRBV18 and TRBJ2-3): NAGVMQNPRHLVRRRGQEARLRCSPMKGHSHVYWYRQLPEEGLKFMVYLQKENIIDESGMPKERFSAEFPKEGPSILRIQQVVRGDSAAYFCASSPPGLAGGADTQYFGPGTRLTVL.

The chain employs TRBV21-1 and TRBJ2-5; TRBD2 is the table's D call, not checked against the DNA. TRBV21-1 is given as a pseudogene. The CDR3 length is 18 residues. The CDR3: CASSKSYRRKPKQETQYF. The CDR3, as DNA: TGTGCCAGCAGCAAAAGTTACCGGCGGAAGCCAAAGCAAGAGACCCAGTACTTC.

A few counts support this clone. The chain employs TRBV7-2 and TRBJ1-1, with D possibly matching TRBD1 (5 bases). This CDR3 spans 13 amino acids. The V and J ends lost 5 bases and 3 bases respectively, with 10 bases between them. Germline lookup yields CDR1 SGHTA and CDR2 FQGNSA. CDR3: CASSRQSHTEAFF. CDR3 coding DNA: TGTGCCAGCAGCCGACAGTCCCACACTGAAGCTTTCTTT.

The rearrangement joins TRBV2 to TRBJ2-7; 12 positions match TRBD2. The CDR3 consists of 13 residues. In germline, CDR1 is SNHLY, CDR2 FYNNEI. V was pared by 5 bases and J by 7 bases, with 3 bases of the junction left unmatched. This CDR3 is CASSIGLAGEQYF. CDR3 coding DNA: TGTGCCAGCAGTATCGGACTAGCGGGGGAGCAGTACTTC.

The gene calls are TRBV23-1 and TRBJ2-7; TRBD1 is a possible D gene (6 bases). TRBV23-1 is flagged as an ORF with uncertain function. V was trimmed by 5 bases and J by 4 bases, leaving 12 bases between them. The length of the CDR3 is 13 residues. The CDR3 reads CASSAHRVYEQYF. The CDR3, as DNA: TGCGCCAGCAGTGCGCACAGGGTGTACGAGCAGTACTTC.

This sequence joins TRBV19 and TRBJ1-4; no clear D gene. The CDR3 is made up of 12 amino acids. The V end lost 5 bases, the J end lost 14 bases, and 15 bases lay between the germline ends. CDR1 is LNHDA and CDR2 is SQIVND in the germline V gene (reference sequence). The CDR3 nucleotides are TGTGCCAGTAGTCCCCGGGAGGGCTTTCTGTTTTTT. Translation: CASSPREGFLFF.

Points on this clone: The same CDR3 can be traced to other DNA sequences in this sample. The gene calls are TRBV18 and TRBJ2-2, with 8 bases lining up with TRBD1. Per germline, CDR1 KGHSH and CDR2 LQKENI. J was trimmed by 1 base and V by 3 bases; bases with no gene match: 1. This CDR3 is built from 15 residues. The CDR3: CASSPGTGNTGELFF. CDR3 in DNA: TGTGCCAGCTCACCTGGGACAGGGAACACCGGGGAGCTGTTTTTT.

This chain uses TRBV4-1 with TRBJ2-1; a possible D gene is TRBD1 (5 bases). The V gene lost 4 bases and the J gene lost 4 bases, with 11 bases spanning the gap. Looked up from germline, CDR1 is MGHRA and CDR2 is YSYEKL. The CDR3 is 14 amino acids. CDR3 sequence (DNA): TGCGCCAGCAGCCCCTTGACAGTTTACAATGAGCAGTTCTTC. Its protein product is CASSPLTVYNEQFF.

The rearrangement uses TRBV27 and TRBJ2-3; no clear D. The CDR3 extends over 14 amino acids. V was shortened by 6 bases and J by 2 bases, with 12 bases between the two germline ends. Germline-derived CDR1 and CDR2 are MNHEY and SMNVEV (reference sequence). The CDR3 coding sequence is TGTGCCAGCAGCTCTGTTAGCCCCACAGATACGCAGTATTTT. Translated: CASSSVSPTDTQYF.

J is TRBJ1-4 and V is TRBV5-4; D is unclear. Germline CDR1 reads SGHNT; CDR2 reads YYREEE (reference sequence). The CDR3 runs to 14 residues. Trimming pared 4 bases from V and 5 bases from J, leaving 12 bases between. CDR3 residues: CASSARGRNEKLFF. The DNA for the CDR3 is TGTGCCAGCAGCGCCCGGGGTAGGAATGAAAAACTGTTTTTT.

The J gene is TRBJ2-2, the V gene TRBV15; a possible D gene is TRBD1 (5 bases). This CDR3 is built from 14 residues. Germline CDR1 and CDR2: LNHNV and YYDKDF (reference sequence). V lost 6 bases and J lost 2, with 10 bases in between. CDR3 residues: CATRFDSNTGELFF. CDR3 in DNA: TGTGCCACCAGGTTTGACAGTAACACCGGGGAGCTGTTTTTT. Full variable domain (outside the CDR3, taken from reference TRBV15 and TRBJ2-2): DAMVIQNPRYQVTQFGKPVTLSCSQTLNHNVMYWYQQKSSQAPKLLFHYYDKDFNNEADTPDNFQSRRPNTSFCFLDIRSPGLGDTAMYLCATRFDSNTGELFFGEGSRLTVL.

The chain is built from TRBV6-1 and TRBJ2-3; 9 bases are shared with TRBD2. V dropped 3 bases and J dropped 4; count of bases not matched to a gene: 2. Germline V gene lookup returns CDR1 MNHNS and CDR2 SASEGT. The CDR3 totals 14 residues. CDR3 sequence: CASSDAGGADTQYF. CDR3 DNA sequence: TGTGCCAGCAGTGACGCGGGGGGGGCAGATACGCAGTATTTT.

This clone is a singleton in its sample. The J gene is TRBJ2-2, the V gene TRBV5-6; 8 nucleotides align to TRBD1. Germline V gene lookup returns CDR1 SGHDT and CDR2 YYEEEE. Trimming at V came to 4 bases and at J to 2 bases, leaving 4 bases not matched to a gene. CDR3 length equals 15 residues. The CDR3 here is CASSAGQANTGELFF. The DNA for the CDR3 is TGTGCCAGCAGCGCGGGACAGGCTAACACCGGGGAGCTGTTTTTT. Full variable domain (outside the CDR3, taken from reference TRBV5-6 and TRBJ2-2): DAGVTQSPTHLIKTRGQQVTLRCSPKSGHDTVSWYQQALGQGPQFIFQYYEEEERQRGNFPDRFSGHQFPNYSSELNVNALLLGDSALYLCASSAGQANTGELFFGEGSRLTVL.

The chain has TRBV19 and TRBJ2-2, with 8 nucleotides matching TRBD1. V was clipped by 3 bases and J by 7 bases; unmatched bases: 7. From germline, CDR1 is LNHDA and CDR2 SQIVND (reference sequence). This CDR3 has 15 amino acids. The CDR3 is CASSIGQGPNGELFF. The CDR3 DNA sequence: TGTGCCAGTAGTATTGGACAGGGTCCAAACGGGGAGCTGTTTTTT.

The chain is built from TRBV5-1 and TRBJ2-5; D uncertain. Germline-derived CDR1 and CDR2 are SGHRS and YFSETQ. This CDR3 has 15 amino acids. Trimming pared 1 base from V and 4 bases from J, leaving 14 bases between. CDR3 nucleotide sequence: TGCGCCAGCAGCTTGTTTTTCCGACAAGGAGAGACCCAGTACTTC. Translating it yields CASSLFFRQGETQYF. Using reference TRBV5-1 and TRBJ2-5 for the parts outside the CDR3, the full variable domain is KAGVTQTPRYLIKTRGQQVTLSCSPISGHRSVSWYQQTPGQGLQFLFEYFSETQRNKGNFPGRFSGRQFSNSRSEMNVSTLELGDSALYLCASSLFFRQGETQYFGPGTRLLVL.

This clone was detected once. This sequence joins TRBV3-1 (or the pseudogene TRBV3-2) and TRBJ1-3; D not resolved. With 0 bases removed from V and 1 base from J, the gap between germline ends came to 7 bases. This CDR3 comprises 15 residues. Germline values: CDR1 LGHDT, CDR2 YNNKEL (reference sequence). The CDR3 bases are TGTGCCAGCAGCCAAGATCGAGCATCTGGAAACACCATATATTTT. Residues: CASSQDRASGNTIYF.

The chain links TRBV19 to TRBJ2-7; 7 nucleotides agree with TRBD1. Germline assignment: CDR1 LNHDA and CDR2 SQIVND (reference sequence). This CDR3 spans 15 amino acids. Germline trimming cut 5 bases from V and 2 bases from J; bases unmatched to any gene: 9. CDR3 bases: TGTGCCAGTAGTTTCATAGGGGACAGCGCCTACGAGCAGTACTTC. Residues: CASSFIGDSAYEQYF.

The chain is built from TRBV19 and TRBJ2-7, with 8 bases that match TRBD1. CDR1 and CDR2 from the germline V gene are LNHDA and SQIVND (reference sequence). The J segment lost 4 bases and the V segment lost 3 bases, leaving 8 bases of the junction unmatched. The CDR3 has 15 amino acids. CDR3 sequence reads: CASSMKDRGKYEQYF. The DNA of the CDR3 is TGTGCCAGTAGTATGAAAGACAGGGGCAAATACGAGCAGTACTTC.

The table lists this clone with a few counts. The genes are TRBV19 and TRBJ1-2, with 8 bases aligning to TRBD1. This CDR3 comprises 15 residues. The V gene's germline CDR1 is LNHDA and CDR2 SQIVND (reference sequence). The J segment lost 8 bases and the V segment lost 3 bases, leaving 11 bases of the junction unmatched. The CDR3: CASSILAGGARGYTF. In DNA form, the CDR3 reads TGTGCCAGTAGTATTTTGGCAGGGGGCGCTCGAGGCTACACCTTC.

The rearrangement joins TRBV5-4 to TRBJ1-2; D remains unclear. V dropped 6 bases and J dropped 3 bases, with 15 bases sitting between them. Per germline, CDR1 SGHNT and CDR2 YYREEE (reference sequence). The CDR3 consists of 14 residues. In DNA form, the CDR3 reads TGTGCCAGCACCCCCACACAGCAGGACTATGGCTACACCTTC. It translates to CASTPTQQDYGYTF.

V is TRBV7-2 and J is TRBJ1-1; 7 bases map to TRBD1. V lost 5 bases and J lost 1; bases outside the gene matches: 7. Germline CDR1 and CDR2: SGHTA and FQGNSA. The CDR3 length is 15 residues. In nucleotides, the CDR3 is TGTGCCAGCAGCGAGGGGGACAGAAGGAACACTGAAGCTTTCTTT. Protein product: CASSEGDRRNTEAFF.

The chain links TRBV4-1 to TRBJ2-7; 10 bases agree with TRBD1. From germline, CDR1 is MGHRA and CDR2 YSYEKL. The CDR3 is made up of 16 amino acids. V lost 0 bases, J lost 1 base, and 3 bases stayed unmatched. CDR3 sequence (DNA): TGCGCCAGCAGCCAAGAGAGGACAGGGGGTTCCTACGAGCAGTACTTC. Its translation is CASSQERTGGSYEQYF.

The V and J genes are TRBV27 and TRBJ2-7; 11 bases align to TRBD1. CDR1 is MNHEY and CDR2 is SMNVEV in the germline V gene (reference sequence). J lost 5 bases, V lost 2 bases, and 5 bases had no gene match. CDR3 length: 15 amino acids. The CDR3: CASSLIGQGADEQYF. The DNA for the CDR3 is TGTGCCAGCAGTTTAATCGGACAGGGGGCTGACGAGCAGTACTTC.

This rearrangement joins TRBV10-3 to TRBJ2-7; TRBD1 agrees at 9 bases. With 7 bases clipped from V and 2 bases from J, the junction kept 9 bases outside the gene matches. Germline values: CDR1 ENHRY, CDR2 SYGVKD. The CDR3 is made up of 15 amino acids. In DNA, the CDR3 is TGTGCCATCAAATCTACCGGGACAGGGACCTACGAGCAGTACTTC. This sequence encodes CAIKSTGTGTYEQYF.

The gene calls are TRBV5-5 and TRBJ1-3, with 7 bases matching TRBD1. The CDR3 covers 17 residues. V dropped 1 base and J dropped 0; count of bases not matched to a gene: 7. The germline gives CDR1 SGHKS, CDR2 YYEKEE (reference sequence). CDR3 in amino acids: CASSLRLGQHSGNTIYF. The CDR3 region has the DNA TGTGCCAGCAGCTTGCGCTTGGGACAGCACTCTGGAAACACCATATATTTT.

The rearrangement joins TRBV30 to TRBJ1-2, with TRBD1 as a possible D gene (5 bases). CDR3 length: 14 amino acids. Between the trimmed V and J ends, which lost 1 base and 4 bases, there was a span of 13 bases. CDR1 GTSNPN and CDR2 SVGIG come from the germline V gene (reference sequence). The chain's CDR3 is CAWSEIGASYGYTF. In nucleotides, the CDR3 is TGTGCCTGGAGTGAAATAGGGGCCTCCTATGGCTACACCTTC.

V is TRBV7-2 and J is TRBJ2-6; 12 positions match TRBD1. V lost 5 bases, J lost 4 bases, and 6 bases stayed unmatched. This CDR3 is 17 amino acids long. The germline gives CDR1 SGHTA, CDR2 FQGNSA. The CDR3 DNA reads TGTGCCAGCAGCCGGGACAGGGGGCGTGGAGGGGCCAACGTCCTGACTTTC. It is translated as CASSRDRGRGGANVLTF.

This clone was recorded many times. CDR3 amino acids: CASRTRDRLYEQYF. CDR3 DNA sequence: TGTGCCAGCAGAACCCGGGACAGGCTCTACGAGCAGTACTTC. The chain uses TRBV2 and TRBJ2-7; TRBD1 matches 8 bases. CDR1 and CDR2 (germline): SNHLY, FYNNEI. V shed 6 bases, J shed 3 bases, and the junction held 7 bases outside the gene matches. CDR3 length: 14 residues.

This clone appeared once. The chain couples TRBV6-1 to TRBJ2-2; 7 nucleotides align to TRBD1. J was trimmed by 9 bases and V by 2 bases; bases with no gene match: 6. Germline values: CDR1 MNHNS, CDR2 SASEGT. CDR3 size: 14 residues. DNA for the CDR3: TGTGCCAGCAGTGAATTGACAGGGAGAAGGGAGCTGTTTTTT. Protein product: CASSELTGRRELFF.

This clone was recorded only once. The chain links TRBV29-1 to TRBJ2-4; 9 bases line up with TRBD1. There are 12 residues in the CDR3. Germline V gene data show CDR1 as SQVTM and CDR2 as ANQGSEA. Trimming took 4 bases from V and 7 from J; bases not matched to a gene: 2. CDR3 sequence (DNA): TGCAGCGTTGCGACAGGGGGGAACATTCAGTACTTC. Translating gives CSVATGGNIQYF.